This passage covers 19 T cell receptor beta chains from one sample sequenced in a study of early T cells in non-severe SARS-CoV-2 infection. One entry per CDR3 protein results from TCRdb running MiXCR on the 5' RACE reads. The sample has under 95,000 distinct CDR3 sequences, 9% to 15% seen once. The sequencing sample was made of whole blood. These receptors all stem from an adult who was a healthcare worker with PCR-confirmed SARS-CoV-2 infection or an uninfected control (not recorded which).

The chain couples TRBV3-1 to TRBJ2-5, with D perhaps matching TRBD2 (6 bases). There are 16 residues in the CDR3. Germline V gene data show CDR1 as LGHDT and CDR2 as YNNKEL (reference sequence). Between the trimmed V and J ends, which lost 4 bases and 0 bases, there was a span of 15 bases. As DNA, the CDR3 is TGTGCCAGCAGCCTCGTTGCGGGGTGGTACCAAGAGACCCAGTACTTC. It codes for CASSLVAGWYQETQYF.

This clonotype was counted at least ten times. The chain employs TRBV7-2 and TRBJ2-7, with TRBD1 matching over 9 bases. Germline trimming cut 5 bases from V and 2 bases from J; bases unmatched to any gene: 4. Germline V gene data show CDR1 as SGHTA and CDR2 as FQGNSA. CDR3 size: 14 residues. The chain's CDR3 is CASSTDRGAYEQYF. CDR3 DNA: TGTGCCAGCAGCACGGACAGGGGAGCCTACGAGCAGTACTTC.

This clonotype has a count of ten or more. V usage is TRBV12-5 and J usage is TRBJ2-1, with D unresolved. The CDR3 covers 18 residues. Trimming removed 3 bases from V and 0 bases from J, with 18 bases in between. CDR1 is LGHNT, CDR2 FRNRAP, per germline. CDR3 loop: CASGLRAGPPSSYNEQFF. In DNA form, the CDR3 reads TGTGCTAGTGGTTTAAGGGCAGGTCCCCCAAGCTCCTACAATGAGCAGTTCTTC.

A remark on this clonotype: Compared with germline, one end of the junction differs, possibly owing to a read error. The V and J genes are TRBV11-2 and TRBJ1-1; the D gene is possibly TRBD1 (6 bases). This CDR3 comprises 14 residues. Germline loops: CDR1 SGHAT, CDR2 FQNNGV. CDR3 sequence reads: CASSPGTMNTKAFF. Here the CDR3 DNA reads TGTGCCAGCAGCCCCGGGACAATGAACACTAAAGCTTTCTTT.

This clonotype came up a few times. V is TRBV12-3 or TRBV12-4 and J is TRBJ2-5; D perhaps matches TRBD2 (5 bases). The CDR3 is 15 amino acids. V shed 7 bases and J shed 5 bases, with 20 bases lying between them. CDR3 nucleotide sequence: TGTGCCAGCACCACGGGGTCGGGGTTCAGGGAGACCCAGTACTTC. This sequence encodes CASTTGSGFRETQYF.

The genes are TRBV21-1 and TRBJ2-5. TRBV21-1 is a known pseudogene. This CDR3 region has 13 residues. For the CDR3, the DNA is TGTGCCAGCAGCAAAAGGGTTCTTGGGACCCAGTACTTC. Residues: CASSKRVLGTQYF.

The chain employs TRBV6-1 and TRBJ1-3; no clear D gene. The V gene lost 5 bases and the J gene lost 3 bases, with 14 bases spanning the gap. This CDR3 comprises 15 residues. Germline V lookup: CDR1 MNHNS, CDR2 SASEGT. CDR3 sequence: CASSPAPTSGNTIYF. The CDR3 DNA follows: TGTGCCAGCAGTCCCGCCCCAACCAGTGGAAACACCATATATTTT.

This chain joins TRBV2 and TRBJ2-3; TRBD2 is a possible D gene (6 bases). The CDR3 contains 13 residues. Germline assignment: CDR1 SNHLY and CDR2 FYNNEI. Trimming took off 6 bases at V and 0 bases at J, with 7 bases between the two ends. The CDR3 protein is CASRGGSTDTQYF. DNA of the CDR3: TGTGCCAGCAGGGGGGGAAGCACAGATACGCAGTATTTT.

This clonotype appeared many times. V gene TRBV20-1 combines with J gene TRBJ1-4, with D tentatively TRBD1 (5 bases). The CDR3 totals 13 residues. The germline V gene encodes CDR1 DFQATT and CDR2 SNEGSKA (reference sequence). The ends were cut back, 1 base at V and 3 bases at J, with 6 bases in the middle. CDR3: CSARGGPNEKLFF. CDR3 nucleotides: TGCAGTGCTAGAGGGGGACCTAATGAAAAACTGTTTTTT.

The table lists this clonotype with many counts. V usage is TRBV6-6 and J usage is TRBJ2-3; 8 bases fit TRBD2. The CDR3 length is 15 residues. Germline CDR1 is MNHNY and CDR2 is SVGAGI (reference sequence). V dropped 6 bases and J dropped 5; count of bases not matched to a gene: 10. The chain's CDR3 is CASSPRRGEVDTQYF. In DNA, the CDR3 is TGTGCCAGCAGCCCGCGGCGGGGGGAGGTAGATACGCAGTATTTT.

This clonotype was seen only a few times. The chain joins TRBV29-1 to TRBJ2-3, with TRBD1 matching over 11 bases. Germline V gene lookup returns CDR1 SQVTM and CDR2 ANQGSEA. The CDR3 sequence is 14 residues long. With V trimmed by 3 bases and J by 3 bases, 2 bases remained unmatched. DNA of the CDR3: TGCAGCGTTGAGGGGACAGGGGGAACAGATACGCAGTATTTT. It is translated as CSVEGTGGTDTQYF.

The chain links TRBV2 to TRBJ2-7; D uncertain. The CDR3 loop spans 14 amino acids. Germline V gene sequence: CDR1 SNHLY, CDR2 FYNNEI. Trimming pared 0 bases from V and 2 bases from J, leaving 8 bases between. The CDR3 loop reads CASSEARLAYEQYF. The CDR3 DNA follows: TGTGCCAGCAGTGAAGCGCGGCTAGCCTACGAGCAGTACTTC.

This clonotype was detected ten times or more. The chain uses TRBV10-3 and TRBJ2-3, with a tentative D call TRBD2 (6 bases). V lost 4 bases and J 0 bases, leaving 17 bases between the germline ends. This CDR3 is 17 amino acids long. Germline V gives CDR1 ENHRY, CDR2 SYGVKD. The CDR3 DNA reads TGTGCCATCAGTGGGGTGGCGGGATTGACTAGCACAGATACGCAGTATTTT. Its protein product is CAISGVAGLTSTDTQYF.

In this sample, this clonotype turned up many times. This chain links TRBV6-5 with TRBJ2-6; 11 bases fit TRBD1. CDR1 and CDR2 (germline): MNHEY, SVGAGI. With 5 bases clipped from V and 0 bases from J, the junction kept 3 bases outside the gene matches. The CDR3 is made up of 17 amino acids. The CDR3 DNA sequence: TGTGCCAGCAGTCCCGGGACAGGGGGCTCTGGGGCCAACGTCCTGACTTTC. This encodes CASSPGTGGSGANVLTF.

This clonotype has at least ten counts. V gene TRBV7-8 combines with J gene TRBJ1-5; D not resolved. Germline V gene sequence: CDR1 SGHVS, CDR2 FQNEAQ. This CDR3 region has 16 residues. The V end lost 1 base, the J end lost 5 bases, and 15 bases lay between the germline ends. Here the CDR3 DNA reads TGTGCCAGCAGCTTAGATCTTACAAGGCACCATCAGCCCCAGCATTTT. It specifies CASSLDLTRHHQPQHF.

This clonotype was picked up a small number of times. This rearrangement joins TRBV6-1 to TRBJ1-1; D unclear. Germline V gives CDR1 MNHNS, CDR2 SASEGT. Trimming took off 2 bases at V and 1 base at J, with 5 bases between the two ends. CDR3 size: 13 residues. The CDR3 protein is CASSEFKNTEAFF. CDR3 coding DNA: TGTGCCAGCAGTGAATTCAAGAACACTGAAGCTTTCTTT.

There are many counts of this clonotype. V gene TRBV5-1 combines with J gene TRBJ2-1, with TRBD1 identical over 10 bases. The CDR3 sequence is 18 residues long. Germline values: CDR1 SGHRS, CDR2 YFSETQ. Trimming at V came to 1 base and at J to 7 bases, leaving 14 bases not matched to a gene. CDR3 in DNA: TGCGCCAGCAGCTTGTTACCGTTCCGGGACAGGGGAGGGAATGAGCAGTTCTTC. Protein: CASSLLPFRDRGGNEQFF. The complete variable domain, with remaining parts taken from reference TRBV5-1 and TRBJ2-1, reads KAGVTQTPRYLIKTRGQQVTLSCSPISGHRSVSWYQQTPGQGLQFLFEYFSETQRNKGNFPGRFSGRQFSNSRSEMNVSTLELGDSALYLCASSLLPFRDRGGNEQFFGPGTRLTVL.

The count of this clonotype is one. Since a much larger clone is just one base distant, this may be a read error. The chain is built from TRBV5-1 and TRBJ1-2; D may be TRBD1 (5 bases). The CDR3 runs to 15 residues. Germline V lookup: CDR1 SGHRS, CDR2 YFSETQ. The CDR3 sequence: CVSSLAGGEGYGYTF. The CDR3 DNA follows: TGCGTCAGCAGCTTGGCCGGGGGTGAGGGCTATGGCTACACCTTC.

CDR3 loop: CASSEANYGYTF. CDR3 DNA sequence: TGTGCCAGCAGCGAGGCTAACTATGGCTACACCTTC. This chain connects TRBV12-3 or TRBV12-4 to TRBJ1-2; D gene uncertain. CDR3 length equals 12 residues. Trimming stripped 6 bases from V and 0 bases from J, with 5 bases between.